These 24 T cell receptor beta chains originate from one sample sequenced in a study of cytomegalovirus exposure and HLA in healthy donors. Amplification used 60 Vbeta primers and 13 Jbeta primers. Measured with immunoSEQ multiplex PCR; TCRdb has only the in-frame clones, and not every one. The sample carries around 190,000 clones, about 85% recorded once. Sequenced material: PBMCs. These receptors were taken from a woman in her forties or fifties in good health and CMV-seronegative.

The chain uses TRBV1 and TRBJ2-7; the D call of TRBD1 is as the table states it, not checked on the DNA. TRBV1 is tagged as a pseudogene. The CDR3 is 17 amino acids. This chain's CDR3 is CTSLTQGQFDRIYEQYF. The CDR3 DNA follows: TGCACCAGCCTCACTCAGGGACAGTTTGATAGGATCTACGAGCAGTACTTC.

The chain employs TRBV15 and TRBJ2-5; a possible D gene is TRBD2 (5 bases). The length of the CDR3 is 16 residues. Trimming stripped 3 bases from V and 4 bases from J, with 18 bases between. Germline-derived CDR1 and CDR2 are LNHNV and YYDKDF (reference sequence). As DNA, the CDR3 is TGTGCCACCAGCAGCCGCGGGCCGGGTAGTCGAGAGACCCAGTACTTC. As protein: CATSSRGPGSRETQYF.

This CDR3 reads CSVEGGQTYEQYF. In DNA form, the CDR3 reads TGCAGCGTTGAAGGTGGACAGACCTACGAGCAGTACTTC. This chain links TRBV29-1 with TRBJ2-7; D perhaps matches TRBD1 (6 bases). There are 13 residues in the CDR3. The germline V and J ends were trimmed by 1 base and 2 bases, with 9 bases remaining between them. CDR1 and CDR2 from the germline V gene are SQVTM and ANQGSEA.

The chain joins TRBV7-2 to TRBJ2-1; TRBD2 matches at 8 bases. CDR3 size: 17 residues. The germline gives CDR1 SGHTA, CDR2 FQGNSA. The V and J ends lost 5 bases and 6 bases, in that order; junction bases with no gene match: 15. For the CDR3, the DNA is TGTGCCAGCAGCCGCGGTAGTAGCGGGATCTACTCCAATGAGCAGTTCTTC. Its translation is CASSRGSSGIYSNEQFF.

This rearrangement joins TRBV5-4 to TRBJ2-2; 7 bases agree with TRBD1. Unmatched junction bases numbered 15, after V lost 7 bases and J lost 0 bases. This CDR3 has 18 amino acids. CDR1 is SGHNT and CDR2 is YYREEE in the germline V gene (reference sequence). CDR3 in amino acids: CASHIPGQSSPNTGELFF. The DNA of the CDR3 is TGTGCCAGCCATATACCGGGACAGTCGAGTCCGAACACCGGGGAGCTGTTTTTT.

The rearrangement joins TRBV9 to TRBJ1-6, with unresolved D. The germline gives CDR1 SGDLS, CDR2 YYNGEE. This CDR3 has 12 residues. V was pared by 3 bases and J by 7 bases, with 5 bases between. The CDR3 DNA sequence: TGTGCCAGCAGCGGGCCCAATTCACCCCTCCACTTT. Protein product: CASSGPNSPLHF.

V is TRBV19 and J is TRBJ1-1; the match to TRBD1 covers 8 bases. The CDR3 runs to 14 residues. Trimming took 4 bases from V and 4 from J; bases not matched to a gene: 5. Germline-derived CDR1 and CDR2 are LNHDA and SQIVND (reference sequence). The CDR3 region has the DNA TGTGCCAGTAGTACCCAAACAGGGGGCACTGAAGCTTTCTTT. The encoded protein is CASSTQTGGTEAFF.

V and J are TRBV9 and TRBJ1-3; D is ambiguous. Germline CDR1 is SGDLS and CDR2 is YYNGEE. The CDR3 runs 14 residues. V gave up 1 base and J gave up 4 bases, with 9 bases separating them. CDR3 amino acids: CASSVYLGGNTIYF. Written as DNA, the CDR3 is TGTGCCAGCAGCGTATATCTAGGAGGAAACACCATATATTTT.

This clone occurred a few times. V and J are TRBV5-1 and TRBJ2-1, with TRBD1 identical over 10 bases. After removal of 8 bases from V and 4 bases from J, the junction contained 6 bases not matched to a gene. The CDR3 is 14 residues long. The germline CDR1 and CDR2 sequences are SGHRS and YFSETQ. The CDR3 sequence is CASRQGAGYNEQFF. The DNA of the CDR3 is TGCGCCAGTCGACAGGGGGCAGGGTACAATGAGCAGTTCTTC.

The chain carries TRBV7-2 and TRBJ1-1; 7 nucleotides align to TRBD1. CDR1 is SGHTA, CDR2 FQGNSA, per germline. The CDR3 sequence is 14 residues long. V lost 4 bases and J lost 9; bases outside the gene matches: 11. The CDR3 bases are TGTGCCAGCAGCTCGCGACTTCCCAGGGGGAAAGCTTTCTTT. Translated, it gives CASSSRLPRGKAFF.

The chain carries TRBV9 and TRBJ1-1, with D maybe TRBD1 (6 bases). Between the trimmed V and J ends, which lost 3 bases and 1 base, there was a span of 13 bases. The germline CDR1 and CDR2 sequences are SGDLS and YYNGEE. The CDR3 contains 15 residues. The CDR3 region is CASSAIQGPNTEAFF. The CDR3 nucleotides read TGTGCCAGCAGCGCGATTCAGGGGCCGAACACTGAAGCTTTCTTT.

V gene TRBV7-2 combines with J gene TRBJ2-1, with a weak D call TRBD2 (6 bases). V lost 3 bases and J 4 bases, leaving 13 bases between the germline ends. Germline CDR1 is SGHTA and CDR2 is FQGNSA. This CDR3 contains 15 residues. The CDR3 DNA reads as TGTGCCAGCAGCTTTACGGGAGATTCGTACAATGAGCAGTTCTTC. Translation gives CASSFTGDSYNEQFF.

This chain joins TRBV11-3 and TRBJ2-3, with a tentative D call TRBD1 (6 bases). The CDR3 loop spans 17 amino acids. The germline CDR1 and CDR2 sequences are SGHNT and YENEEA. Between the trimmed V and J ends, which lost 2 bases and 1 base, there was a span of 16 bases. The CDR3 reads CASSLSQTGMGTDTQYF. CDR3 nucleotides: TGTGCCAGCAGCTTATCACAAACAGGGATGGGCACAGATACGCAGTATTTT.

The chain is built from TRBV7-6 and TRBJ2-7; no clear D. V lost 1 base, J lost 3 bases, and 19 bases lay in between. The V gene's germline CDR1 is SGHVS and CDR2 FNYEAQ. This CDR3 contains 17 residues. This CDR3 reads CASSLELGTSLYYEQYF. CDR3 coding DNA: TGTGCCAGCAGCTTAGAGCTAGGTACGTCACTATACTACGAGCAGTACTTC.

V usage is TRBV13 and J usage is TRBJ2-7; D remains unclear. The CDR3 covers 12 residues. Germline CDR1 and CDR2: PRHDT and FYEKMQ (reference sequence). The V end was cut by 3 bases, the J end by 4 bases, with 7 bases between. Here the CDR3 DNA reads TGTGCCAGCAGCTTCCTCGGGTACGAGCAGTACTTC. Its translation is CASSFLGYEQYF.

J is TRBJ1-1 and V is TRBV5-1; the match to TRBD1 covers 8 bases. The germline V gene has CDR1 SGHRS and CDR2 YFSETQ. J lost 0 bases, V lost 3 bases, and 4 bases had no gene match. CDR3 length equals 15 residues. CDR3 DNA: TGCGCCAGCAGCTCGGGACAGGACATGAACACTGAAGCTTTCTTT. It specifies CASSSGQDMNTEAFF.

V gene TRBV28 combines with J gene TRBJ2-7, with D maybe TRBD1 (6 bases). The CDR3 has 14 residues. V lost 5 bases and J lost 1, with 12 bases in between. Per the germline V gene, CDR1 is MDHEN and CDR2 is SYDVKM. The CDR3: CASSQQGLSYEQYF. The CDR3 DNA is TGTGCCAGCAGTCAACAGGGTTTGTCCTACGAGCAGTACTTC.

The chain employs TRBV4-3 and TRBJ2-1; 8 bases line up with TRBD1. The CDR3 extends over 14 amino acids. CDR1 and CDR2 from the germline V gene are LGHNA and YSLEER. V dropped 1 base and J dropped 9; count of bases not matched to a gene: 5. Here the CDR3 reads CASSQGTGYGEQFF. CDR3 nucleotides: TGCGCCAGCAGCCAAGGGACAGGGTACGGTGAGCAGTTCTTC.

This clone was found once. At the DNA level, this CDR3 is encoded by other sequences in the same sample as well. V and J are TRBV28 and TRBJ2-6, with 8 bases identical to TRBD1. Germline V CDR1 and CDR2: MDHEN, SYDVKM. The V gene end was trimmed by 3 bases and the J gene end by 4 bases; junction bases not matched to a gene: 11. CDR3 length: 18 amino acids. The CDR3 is CASSLFGVTGVGANVLTF. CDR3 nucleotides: TGTGCCAGCAGTTTGTTTGGGGTGACAGGGGTAGGGGCCAACGTCCTGACTTTC.

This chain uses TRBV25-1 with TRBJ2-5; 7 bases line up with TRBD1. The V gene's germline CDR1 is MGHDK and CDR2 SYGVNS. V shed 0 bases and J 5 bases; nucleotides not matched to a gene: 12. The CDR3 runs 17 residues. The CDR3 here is CASSEYLLGGSWETQYF. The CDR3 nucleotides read TGTGCCAGCAGTGAATATCTACTAGGGGGCAGTTGGGAGACCCAGTACTTC.

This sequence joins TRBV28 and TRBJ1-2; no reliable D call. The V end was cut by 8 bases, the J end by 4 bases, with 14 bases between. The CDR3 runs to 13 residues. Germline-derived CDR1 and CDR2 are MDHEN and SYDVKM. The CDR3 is CASLHGVTYGYTF. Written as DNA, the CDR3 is TGTGCCAGCCTACACGGGGTTACCTATGGCTACACCTTC.

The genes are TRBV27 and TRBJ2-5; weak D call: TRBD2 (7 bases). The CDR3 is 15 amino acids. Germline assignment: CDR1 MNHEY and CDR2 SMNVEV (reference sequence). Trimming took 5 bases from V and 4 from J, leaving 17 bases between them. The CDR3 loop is CASSTPGGRVETQYF. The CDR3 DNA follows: TGTGCCAGCAGTACCCCCGGGGGGCGGGTAGAGACCCAGTACTTC.

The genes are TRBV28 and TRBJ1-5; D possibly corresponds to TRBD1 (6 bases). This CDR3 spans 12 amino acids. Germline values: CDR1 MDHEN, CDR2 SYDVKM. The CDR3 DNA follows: TGTGGGGGAGGGGGTTCGGGTCAGCCCCAGCATTTT. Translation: CGGGGSGQPQHF.

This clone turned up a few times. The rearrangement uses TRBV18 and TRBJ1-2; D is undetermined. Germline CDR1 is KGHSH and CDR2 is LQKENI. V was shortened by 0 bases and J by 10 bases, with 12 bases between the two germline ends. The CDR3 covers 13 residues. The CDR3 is CASSPPPLEDYTF. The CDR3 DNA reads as TGTGCCAGCTCACCACCCCCCCTAGAAGACTACACCTTC.